One and the same sample provided the 9 T cell receptor beta chains below, sequenced in a study of blood T cell repertoires in COVID-19. TCRdb's table, derived via immunoSEQ multiplex PCR, lists solely in-frame clones and lacks some. The sample holds tens of thousands of clones, about 78% seen once. Sequencing was performed on peripheral blood. The receptors here all came from a man in his 70s with active or convalescent COVID-19.

The chain couples TRBV3-1 (or the pseudogene TRBV3-2) to TRBJ1-4; tentative D call: TRBD1 (5 bases). This CDR3 has 13 amino acids. CDR1 and CDR2 (germline): LGHDT, YNNKEL (reference sequence). The germline V and J ends were trimmed by 1 base and 8 bases, with 8 bases remaining between them. The CDR3 sequence: CASSQGPGEKLFF. The CDR3 bases are TGTGCCAGCAGCCAAGGGCCAGGGGAAAAACTGTTTTTT.

The chain recombines TRBV5-4 with TRBJ1-2; tentatively, D is TRBD1 (6 bases). Trimming removed 4 bases from V and 5 bases from J, with 18 bases in between. Germline loops: CDR1 SGHNT, CDR2 YYREEE (reference sequence). This CDR3 has 15 amino acids. Here the CDR3 DNA reads TGTGCCAGCAGCCGAGGTATAGGGCAGGGGTATGGCTACACCTTC. This codes for CASSRGIGQGYGYTF.

The chain combines TRBV24-1 with TRBJ2-7; 7 bases align to TRBD1. The CDR3 is made up of 14 amino acids. J was trimmed by 5 bases and V by 8 bases; bases with no gene match: 11. Per germline, CDR1 KGHDR and CDR2 SFDVKD. In DNA form, the CDR3 reads TGTGCCACCACCTTCGGACAGGTTTCCCACGAGCAGTACTTC. It is translated as CATTFGQVSHEQYF.

This sequence joins TRBV6-5 and TRBJ2-7, with TRBD1 as a possible D gene (5 bases). CDR3 length: 11 residues. Per the germline V gene, CDR1 is MNHEY and CDR2 is SVGAGI. V was shortened by 6 bases and J by 6 bases, with 9 bases between the two germline ends. CDR3 protein: CASRVGVEQYF. DNA of the CDR3: TGTGCCAGCAGAGTAGGGGTCGAGCAGTACTTC.

The V and J genes are TRBV4-1 and TRBJ2-5; 13 nucleotides line up with TRBD2. Losses at the gene ends were 0 bases for V and 3 bases for J; bases not matched to a gene: 4. Germline CDR1 reads MGHRA; CDR2 reads YSYEKL. The CDR3 runs to 17 residues. The CDR3 loop reads CASSQETSGGAEETQYF. The CDR3, as DNA: TGCGCCAGCAGCCAAGAAACTAGCGGGGGGGCCGAAGAGACCCAGTACTTC.

This clone was counted between two and nine times. The J gene is TRBJ1-1, the V gene TRBV6-6; possibly TRBD1 for D (6 bases). This CDR3 spans 12 amino acids. The ends were cut back, 6 bases at V and 11 bases at J, with 16 bases in the middle. Germline CDR1 is MNHNY and CDR2 is SVGAGI (reference sequence). The CDR3 bases are TGTGCCAGCAGGGGACACCCAGGGTACGCTTTCTTT. Translating it yields CASRGHPGYAFF.

The chain joins TRBV7-9 to TRBJ2-5, with D tentatively TRBD2 (6 bases). V was clipped by 5 bases and J by 7 bases, with 17 bases between them. This CDR3 is built from 14 residues. CDR1 SEHNR and CDR2 FQNEAQ come from the germline V gene (reference sequence). The CDR3 reads CASSKGLLGSTQYF. CDR3 nucleotide sequence: TGTGCCAGCAGCAAGGGACTGTTGGGGTCGACCCAGTACTTC.

V is TRBV29-1 and J is TRBJ2-1; 7 bases agree with TRBD2. Germline loops: CDR1 SQVTM, CDR2 ANQGSEA. The CDR3 spans 15 residues. The V segment lost 4 bases and the J segment 7 bases; nucleotides outside the gene matches: 13. CDR3 DNA: TGCAGCGTTGGGGCCGCGGGCGGGGGTAGTAATGAGCAGTTCTTC. It specifies CSVGAAGGGSNEQFF.

The chain uses TRBV6-5 and TRBJ2-3, with no clear D. CDR1 is MNHEY, CDR2 SVGAGI, per germline. The CDR3 covers 14 residues. Deletions cut 6 bases from V and 0 bases from J, with 10 bases between. The CDR3 sequence: CASRYSTSTDTQYF. In nucleotides, the CDR3 is TGTGCCAGCAGATACAGTACTAGCACAGATACGCAGTATTTT.